Below, 27 T cell receptor beta chains from the same sample are listed, as sequenced in a study of blood T cell repertoires in COVID-19. Some clones are missing from TCRdb's copy, which holds only in-frame ones; the method was immunoSEQ multiplex PCR. The repertoire consists of about 100,000 clones, with roughly 87% occurring once and the leading ten covering roughly 7.3%. The material sequenced was peripheral blood. The receptors originated from a young man in a cohort sampled during active COVID-19.

This clone was seen once. The chain employs TRBV11-1 and TRBJ2-1; TRBD2 aligns across 10 bases. The germline V gene has CDR1 SGHAT and CDR2 FQDESV (reference sequence). J gave up 3 bases and V 4 bases, and 6 bases lay outside the gene matches. The CDR3 sequence is 16 residues long. This CDR3 reads CASSSLSGGDYNEQFF. CDR3 nucleotide sequence: TGTGCCAGCAGCTCCCTGAGCGGGGGGGACTACAATGAGCAGTTCTTC.

The chain recombines TRBV6-6 with TRBJ1-5; D not resolved. The germline CDR1 and CDR2 sequences are MNHNY and SVGAGI (reference sequence). CDR3 length: 16 amino acids. V gave up 0 bases and J gave up 4 bases, with 13 bases separating them. CDR3 sequence: CASSYSNPGINQPQHF. As DNA, the CDR3 is TGTGCCAGCAGTTACTCGAATCCAGGAATTAATCAGCCCCAGCATTTT.

Note on this clone: The DNA is omitted, as the CDR3 cannot be located on it reliably, and the CDR3 follows TCRdb's listing. The chain carries TRBV5-1 and TRBJ2-5; the table calls TRBD2, which could not be checked here. Germline CDR1 is SGHRS and CDR2 is YFSETQ. From its first to its last residue, the CDR3 has 14 amino acids. This CDR3 is CASSFGPGGETQYF.

V and J are TRBV7-2 and TRBJ2-7, with TRBD1 matching 8 bases. This CDR3 has 14 amino acids. After removal of 4 bases from V and 2 bases from J, the junction contained 4 bases not matched to a gene. CDR1 is SGHTA, CDR2 FQGNSA, per germline. CDR3 loop: CASSSRDRTYEQYF. DNA of the CDR3: TGTGCCAGCAGCTCCCGGGACAGGACCTACGAGCAGTACTTC.

This clone was counted a single time. The rearrangement uses TRBV7-2 and TRBJ1-3; 8 bases fit TRBD1. V lost 2 bases and J lost 8; bases outside the gene matches: 5. This CDR3 comprises 14 residues. Germline CDR1 is SGHTA and CDR2 is FQGNSA. The CDR3 sequence is CASSLMGQEDTIYF. In DNA, the CDR3 is TGTGCCAGCAGCTTAATGGGACAGGAAGACACCATATATTTT.

Written as DNA, the CDR3 is TGTGCCAGCAGCCAATTTATCTGGGGAGGTAACTATGGCTACACCTTC. It codes for CASSQFIWGGNYGYTF. The chain couples TRBV3-1 (or the pseudogene TRBV3-2) to TRBJ1-2; no reliable D call. The CDR3 has 16 residues. V was pared by 2 bases and J by 1 base, with 14 bases between. CDR1 and CDR2 from the germline V gene are LGHDT and YNNKEL (reference sequence).

This clone appeared once. The chain couples TRBV7-2 to TRBJ1-6; D is ambiguous. V gave up 1 base and J gave up 6 bases, with 4 bases separating them. The germline V gene encodes CDR1 SGHTA and CDR2 FQGNSA. The CDR3 has 13 residues. CDR3 in DNA: TGTGCCAGCAGCTTAGACTCTAATTCACCCCTCCACTTT. It codes for CASSLDSNSPLHF.

This clone was detected a few times. The rearrangement joins TRBV2 to TRBJ2-7; D may be TRBD2 (6 bases). V gave up 2 bases and J gave up 7 bases, with 15 bases separating them. Germline CDR1 reads SNHLY; CDR2 reads FYNNEI. The CDR3 totals 14 residues. This CDR3 reads CASSELKSTSEQYF. DNA of the CDR3: TGTGCCAGCAGTGAACTGAAGTCGACTAGTGAGCAGTACTTC.

This chain links TRBV9 with TRBJ2-1, with D maybe TRBD2 (6 bases). Germline lookup yields CDR1 SGDLS and CDR2 YYNGEE. Trimming took off 0 bases at V and 6 bases at J, with 16 bases between the two ends. This CDR3 has 16 residues. CDR3 sequence: CASSVVSQGGTNEQFF. The DNA for the CDR3 is TGTGCCAGCAGCGTAGTAAGCCAGGGCGGGACCAATGAGCAGTTCTTC.

The chain recombines TRBV6-1 with TRBJ1-1, with TRBD1 as a possible D gene (6 bases). CDR3 length: 14 amino acids. Per germline, CDR1 MNHNS and CDR2 SASEGT. V lost 3 bases, J lost 10 bases, and 18 bases lay in between. The CDR3 spells CASSDPPLGQPAFF. In DNA form, the CDR3 reads TGTGCCAGCAGTGATCCCCCCCTCGGACAGCCAGCTTTCTTT.

The chain uses TRBV5-4 and TRBJ2-2, with TRBD2 matching over 7 bases. V shed 0 bases and J 4 bases; nucleotides not matched to a gene: 9. CDR1 is SGHNT, CDR2 YYREEE, per germline (reference sequence). The CDR3 covers 17 residues. CDR3 nucleotides: TGTGCCAGCAGCTTGGGGAACAGCGGGGTTTTCACCGGGGAGCTGTTTTTT. Translated: CASSLGNSGVFTGELFF. Combining the CDR3 with reference TRBV5-4 and TRBJ2-2 gives the whole variable domain ETGVTQSPTHLIKTRGQQVTLRCSSQSGHNTVSWYQQALGQGPQFIFQYYREEENGRGNFPPRFSGLQFPNYSSELNVNALELDDSALYLCASSLGNSGVFTGELFFGEGSRLTVL.

Comment on this clone: One end of the junction is discordant with germline, which a read error may explain. For the CDR3, the DNA is TGCGCCAGCAGCCCCGACAGGGGCCTGATCTTC. This translates into CASSPDRGLIF. The chain couples TRBV5-1 to TRBJ2-1; 8 bases are a match to TRBD1. The CDR3 covers 11 residues. Germline V lookup: CDR1 SGHRS, CDR2 YFSETQ.

V is TRBV5-1 and J is TRBJ2-5, with 9 nucleotides matching TRBD2. The CDR3 is made up of 15 amino acids. V was pared by 4 bases and J by 5 bases, with 9 bases of the junction left unmatched. The germline gives CDR1 SGHRS, CDR2 YFSETQ. The CDR3 loop reads CASSPLRGGAETQYF. In nucleotides, the CDR3 is TGCGCCAGCAGCCCCCTCCGCGGGGGGGCGGAGACCCAGTACTTC.

The rearrangement links TRBV13 to TRBJ1-6; 7 bases match TRBD1. CDR3 length: 17 amino acids. Germline CDR1 PRHDT, CDR2 FYEKMQ (reference sequence). V lost 0 bases to trimming and J lost 6 bases; unmatched junction nucleotides: 8. The CDR3 DNA is TGTGCCAGCAGCTTAGGCCTCAGGGGGTCAGGTAATTCACCCCTCCACTTT. Translation: CASSLGLRGSGNSPLHF.

This sequence joins TRBV9 and TRBJ2-5, with 13 bases identical to TRBD2. Per germline, CDR1 SGDLS and CDR2 YYNGEE. V shed 0 bases, J shed 1 base, and the junction held 6 bases outside the gene matches. The CDR3 totals 18 residues. The CDR3: CASSVGTSGGSFQETQYF. As DNA, the CDR3 is TGTGCCAGCAGCGTAGGGACTAGCGGGGGCTCCTTCCAAGAGACCCAGTACTTC.

The V call is TRBV4-3, the J call TRBJ2-1; TRBD1 aligns across 8 bases. Trimming cost V 0 bases and J 5 bases; bases outside gene matches: 3. The CDR3 covers 15 residues. The germline gives CDR1 LGHNA, CDR2 YSLEER. The CDR3 DNA follows: TGCGCCAGCAGCCAAGAGGACAGGGAAGACAATGAGCAGTTCTTC. Its protein is CASSQEDREDNEQFF.

This chain connects TRBV11-2 to TRBJ1-1; no firm D call. V was trimmed by 6 bases and J by 6 bases, leaving 11 bases between them. The CDR3 is 12 residues long. The germline gives CDR1 SGHAT, CDR2 FQNNGV. In DNA, the CDR3 is TGTGCCAGCAGTATGGGCTACGCTGAAGCTTTCTTT. Translation: CASSMGYAEAFF. Supplemented by reference TRBV11-2 and TRBJ1-1, the full variable domain reads EAGVAQSPRYKIIEKRQSVAFWCNPISGHATLYWYQQILGQGPKLLIQFQNNGVVDDSQLPKDRFSAERLKGVDSTLKIQPAKLEDSAVYLCASSMGYAEAFFGQGTRLTVV.

The chain employs TRBV11-3 and TRBJ2-1; 9 bases match TRBD1. The CDR3 totals 15 residues. Germline V gene sequence: CDR1 SGHNT, CDR2 YENEEA. V shed 0 bases, J shed 7 bases, and the junction held 4 bases outside the gene matches. CDR3 nucleotides: TGTGCCAGCAGCTTAGAGGGACAGGGAGGTAATGAGCAGTTCTTC. It yields the protein CASSLEGQGGNEQFF.

The gene calls are TRBV4-3 and TRBJ2-2; D is uncertain. The germline V gene has CDR1 LGHNA and CDR2 YSLEER. Between the trimmed V and J ends, which lost 0 bases and 1 base, there was a span of 6 bases. The CDR3 has 15 residues. This CDR3 is CASSQDLGNTGELFF. The DNA of the CDR3 is TGCGCCAGCAGCCAAGATCTCGGGAACACCGGGGAGCTGTTTTTT.

CDR3 nucleotide sequence: TGCGCCCCCCACAGGCCCGAGAATTTGGACTACGAGCAGTACTTC. Protein product: CAPHRPENLDYEQYF. The V and J genes are TRBV10-1 and TRBJ2-7; the D gene is possibly TRBD1 (5 bases). The ends were cut back, 11 bases at V and 3 bases at J, with 23 bases in the middle. The CDR3 covers 15 residues. From germline, CDR1 is WNHNN and CDR2 SYGVQD (reference sequence).

The rearrangement links TRBV4-2 to TRBJ2-2; 12 bases fit TRBD2. V lost 0 bases, J lost 4 bases, and 18 bases stayed unmatched. CDR3 length equals 22 residues. Germline CDR1 LGHNA, CDR2 YNFKEQ. The CDR3 DNA follows: TGTGCCAGCAGCCAAGACCCCTCCGGAAGGCTAGCGGGGGGGCGGGTCACCGGGGAGCTGTTTTTT. The encoded protein is CASSQDPSGRLAGGRVTGELFF.

This chain links TRBV7-2 with TRBJ2-7; D might be TRBD1 (5 bases). Germline V gene sequence: CDR1 SGHTA, CDR2 FQGNSA. V dropped 1 base and J dropped 2 bases, with 9 bases sitting between them. The CDR3 runs 14 residues. Here the CDR3 DNA reads TGTGCCAGCAGCTTAGTTGACAGTACCTACGAGCAGTACTTC. Protein product: CASSLVDSTYEQYF.

The chain links TRBV5-6 to TRBJ1-1; tentative D call: TRBD1 (6 bases). The CDR3 contains 13 residues. V was clipped by 4 bases and J by 7 bases, with 14 bases between them. In germline, CDR1 is SGHDT, CDR2 YYEEEE. Written as DNA, the CDR3 is TGTGCCAGCAGCCAGACAGGCGGCCATGAAGCTTTCTTT. It is translated as CASSQTGGHEAFF.

V and J are TRBV4-2 and TRBJ2-7, with D possibly matching TRBD2 (6 bases). V lost 1 base and J lost 6, with 19 bases in between. Looked up from germline, CDR1 is LGHNA and CDR2 is YNFKEQ. The CDR3 is 16 residues long. The CDR3 coding sequence is TGTGCCAGCAGCCAAGTTCCGTGGGGGGACTCCCTCGAGCAGTACTTC. Its translation: CASSQVPWGDSLEQYF.

The chain's CDR3 is CASSLEGLGEQFF. The CDR3, as DNA: TGTGCCAGCAGCTTGGAGGGGTTGGGTGAGCAGTTCTTC. The chain recombines TRBV5-6 with TRBJ2-1, with D perhaps matching TRBD1 (5 bases). The CDR3 contains 13 residues. Trimming pared 0 bases from V and 9 bases from J, leaving 10 bases between. CDR1 and CDR2 (germline): SGHDT, YYEEEE.

This chain links TRBV3-1 (or the pseudogene TRBV3-2) with TRBJ2-7; D unresolved. V lost 1 base and J 3 bases, leaving 7 bases between the germline ends. This CDR3 spans 13 amino acids. Germline V gene sequence: CDR1 LGHDT, CDR2 YNNKEL (reference sequence). Here the CDR3 DNA reads TGTGCCAGCAGCCAAGGACACAGCTACGAGCAGTACTTC. This translates into CASSQGHSYEQYF.

The chain combines TRBV24-1 with TRBJ2-1; 9 nucleotides match TRBD2. Germline-derived CDR1 and CDR2 are KGHDR and SFDVKD. V trimming: 3 bases; J trimming: 4 bases; junction bases outside the gene matches: 3. The CDR3 has 15 amino acids. CDR3 DNA sequence: TGTGCCACCAGTGATGCTAGCGGGGCTTACAATGAGCAGTTCTTC. Its protein is CATSDASGAYNEQFF.